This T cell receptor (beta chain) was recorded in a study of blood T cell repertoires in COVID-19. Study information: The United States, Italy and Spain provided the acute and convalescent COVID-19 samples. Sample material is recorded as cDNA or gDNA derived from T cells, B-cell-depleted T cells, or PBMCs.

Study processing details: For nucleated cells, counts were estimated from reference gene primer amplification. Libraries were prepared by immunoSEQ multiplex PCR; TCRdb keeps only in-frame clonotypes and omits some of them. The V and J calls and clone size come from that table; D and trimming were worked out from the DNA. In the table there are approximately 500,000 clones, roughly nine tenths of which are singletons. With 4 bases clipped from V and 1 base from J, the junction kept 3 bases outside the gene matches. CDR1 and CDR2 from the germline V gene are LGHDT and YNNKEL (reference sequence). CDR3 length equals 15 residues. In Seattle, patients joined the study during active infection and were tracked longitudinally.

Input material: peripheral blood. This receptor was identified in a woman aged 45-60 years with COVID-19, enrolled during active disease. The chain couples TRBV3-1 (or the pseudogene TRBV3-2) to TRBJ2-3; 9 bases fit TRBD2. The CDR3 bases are TGTGCCAGCAGCCGGGTAGCGGGGGGCACAGATACGCAGTATTTT. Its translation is CASSRVAGGTDTQYF.